Each of the 27 T cell receptor beta chains below was sequenced from the same sample in a study of siplizumab effects on memory and regulatory T cells. This table comes from immunoSEQ multiplex PCR, and its TCRdb copy is limited to in-frame clones, with some not included. The table has 60,000 to 70,000 clones, 75% to 90% seen once; the top ten hold 1.7%. Input material: Tregs sorted from blood. The receptors originated from a human donor in good health.

This chain uses TRBV5-1 with TRBJ2-1; no firm D call. Germline V gives CDR1 SGHRS, CDR2 YFSETQ. The CDR3 spans 14 residues. The V end was cut by 1 base, the J end by 6 bases, with 11 bases between. This chain's CDR3 is CASSLSTVFNEQFF. The CDR3 DNA follows: TGCGCCAGCAGCTTGAGCACCGTCTTCAATGAGCAGTTCTTC.

The chain couples TRBV4-1 to TRBJ2-5, with 8 positions matching TRBD1. The trim removed 5 bases at V and 5 bases at J, leaving 4 bases unmatched. There are 13 residues in the CDR3. Germline V gene sequence: CDR1 MGHRA, CDR2 YSYEKL. CDR3 in amino acids: CASSGQGRETQYF. CDR3 bases: TGCGCCAGCAGCGGACAGGGTCGGGAGACCCAGTACTTC.

V usage is TRBV14 and J usage is TRBJ1-3; no clear D gene. Deletions cut 1 base from V and 3 bases from J, with 7 bases between. CDR1 is SGHDN, CDR2 FVKESK, per germline. The length of the CDR3 is 14 residues. The CDR3 region is CASSQVGSGNTIYF. The CDR3 DNA follows: TGTGCCAGCAGCCAAGTAGGGAGTGGAAACACCATATATTTT.

The rearrangement joins TRBV7-2 to TRBJ2-7; D is possibly TRBD2 (5 bases). In germline, CDR1 is SGHTA, CDR2 FQGNSA. Trimming shortened V by 0 bases and J by 6 bases, and 12 bases separated the two germline ends. The CDR3 consists of 14 residues. The CDR3 DNA sequence: TGTGCCAGCAGCTTAGCGCCACTGGCGGGCGAGCAGTACTTC. It specifies CASSLAPLAGEQYF.

This chain links TRBV10-3 with TRBJ2-1, with TRBD2 matching over 9 bases. With 0 bases clipped from V and 8 bases from J, the junction kept 5 bases outside the gene matches. Germline values: CDR1 ENHRY, CDR2 SYGVKD. CDR3 size: 15 residues. The CDR3 loop is CAISESASGKYEQFF. CDR3 DNA sequence: TGTGCCATCAGTGAGTCGGCTAGCGGGAAATATGAGCAGTTCTTC.

The CDR3 DNA reads as TGCGCCAGCAGTCCAGGGTACGGGACCGGGGAGCTGTTTTTT. It translates to CASSPGYGTGELFF. The chain is built from TRBV10-1 and TRBJ2-2; D may be TRBD1 (5 bases). V was cut by 5 bases and J by 5 bases, with 12 bases left in between. Germline V CDR1 and CDR2: WNHNN, SYGVQD (reference sequence). CDR3 length: 14 residues.

This clone was seen just once. CDR3 coding DNA: TGCAGCGGAGGCTCAGGGGCCGGTCAGCCCCAGCATTTT. This sequence encodes CSGGSGAGQPQHF. This chain joins TRBV29-1 and TRBJ1-5; possible D gene TRBD1, 6 bases. The germline V gene has CDR1 SQVTM and CDR2 ANQGSEA. The CDR3 covers 13 residues. With 7 bases removed from V and 6 bases from J, the gap between germline ends came to 16 bases.

The J gene is TRBJ2-1, the V gene TRBV5-1; 8 bases are a match to TRBD2. This CDR3 region has 15 residues. V shed 8 bases and J 8 bases; nucleotides not matched to a gene: 15. CDR1 and CDR2 (germline): SGHRS, YFSETQ. This chain's CDR3 is CASNPAGESFHEQFF. The CDR3 DNA follows: TGCGCCAGTAATCCAGCGGGAGAGTCATTCCATGAGCAGTTCTTC.

This clone was counted once. The chain uses TRBV5-1 and TRBJ2-1; TRBD2 agrees at 13 bases. Germline CDR1 SGHRS, CDR2 YFSETQ. The CDR3 runs to 16 residues. V lost 4 bases to trimming and J lost 8 bases; unmatched junction nucleotides: 9. CDR3 in amino acids: CASSDPGLAGTYEQFF. The CDR3 bases are TGCGCCAGCAGCGATCCGGGACTAGCGGGAACGTATGAGCAGTTCTTC.

This chain connects TRBV19 to TRBJ1-1; D ambiguous. The length of the CDR3 is 14 residues. V lost 3 bases and J lost 1, with 9 bases in between. CDR1 and CDR2 from the germline V gene are LNHDA and SQIVND (reference sequence). CDR3 amino acids: CASSISGRNTEAFF. For the CDR3, the DNA is TGTGCCAGTAGTATTTCGGGGAGGAACACTGAAGCTTTCTTT. Full variable domain (rest looked up from reference TRBV19 and TRBJ1-1): DGGITQSPKYLFRKEGQNVTLSCEQNLNHDAMYWYRQDPGQGLRLIYYSQIVNDFQKGDIAEGYSVSREKKESFPLTVTSAQKNPTAFYLCASSISGRNTEAFFGQGTRLTVV.

The gene calls are TRBV18 and TRBJ1-1, with D perhaps matching TRBD1 (6 bases). This CDR3 region has 14 residues. CDR1 and CDR2 (germline): KGHSH, LQKENI. The ends were cut back, 1 base at V and 5 bases at J, with 11 bases in the middle. CDR3 protein: CASSPRGGGTEAFF. CDR3 DNA: TGTGCCAGCTCACCACGAGGGGGAGGGACTGAAGCTTTCTTT.

The chain recombines TRBV29-1 with TRBJ2-7; 9 positions match TRBD2. V gave up 5 bases and J gave up 4 bases; unmatched junction bases: 6. The CDR3 runs 13 residues. Germline loops: CDR1 SQVTM, CDR2 ANQGSEA. The CDR3 DNA follows: TGCAGCGTTCTAGCGGGGTGGGAGTACGAGCAGTACTTC. Its translation: CSVLAGWEYEQYF.

This chain uses TRBV10-3 with TRBJ1-2; D remains ambiguous. This CDR3 is 14 amino acids long. Germline-derived CDR1 and CDR2 are ENHRY and SYGVKD. The V gene lost 6 bases and the J gene lost 8 bases, with 19 bases spanning the gap. CDR3 region: CAIRTAPQRIGYTF. CDR3 sequence (DNA): TGTGCCATCAGAACAGCCCCTCAAAGGATCGGCTACACCTTC.

The genes are TRBV2 and TRBJ2-3; TRBD1 is a possible D gene (7 bases). V was shortened by 4 bases and J by 1 base, with 12 bases between the two germline ends. The V gene's germline CDR1 is SNHLY and CDR2 FYNNEI. The CDR3 extends over 15 amino acids. CDR3 bases: TGTGCCAGCAGTGGCAGGGGGGCGGGCACAGATACGCAGTATTTT. Translating gives CASSGRGAGTDTQYF.

The V call is TRBV28, the J call TRBJ2-2; 10 nucleotides align to TRBD1. Germline values: CDR1 MDHEN, CDR2 SYDVKM. With 5 bases clipped from V and 3 bases from J, the junction kept 3 bases outside the gene matches. The CDR3 loop spans 15 amino acids. The CDR3 nucleotides read TGTGCCAGCAGTCACGGGACAGGGGACACCGGGGAGCTGTTTTTT. Translating gives CASSHGTGDTGELFF.

This chain links TRBV6-6 with TRBJ2-1, with no clear D. CDR1 and CDR2 from the germline V gene are MNHNY and SVGAGI (reference sequence). The ends were cut back, 0 bases at V and 6 bases at J, with 0 bases in the middle. The length of the CDR3 is 11 residues. CDR3: CASSYSNEQFF. DNA of the CDR3: TGTGCCAGCAGTTACTCCAATGAGCAGTTCTTC.

The chain combines TRBV6-5 with TRBJ1-2; D might be TRBD1 (5 bases). The CDR3 runs to 13 residues. Trimming pared 6 bases from V and 4 bases from J, leaving 12 bases between. In germline, CDR1 is MNHEY, CDR2 SVGAGI. Written as DNA, the CDR3 is TGTGCCAGCAGGGACACGACGAGCTATGGCTACACCTTC. It codes for CASRDTTSYGYTF.

V usage is TRBV7-3 and J usage is TRBJ1-5; 8 positions match TRBD1. This CDR3 contains 15 residues. From germline, CDR1 is SGHTA and CDR2 FQGTGA. Trimming took 6 bases from V and 11 from J; bases not matched to a gene: 15. This CDR3 reads CASRRDRRLAGTQHF. CDR3 coding DNA: TGTGCCAGCAGACGGGACAGGCGACTAGCCGGGACCCAGCATTTT.

The V call is TRBV2, the J call TRBJ2-2, with 14 bases identical to TRBD2. The ends lost 9 bases at V and 7 bases at J; junction bases unmatched: 10. The CDR3 consists of 16 residues. In germline, CDR1 is SNHLY, CDR2 FYNNEI. CDR3 loop: CASGGGLAGGIGELFF. The CDR3 DNA is TGTGCCAGTGGGGGCGGACTAGCGGGAGGAATCGGGGAGCTGTTTTTT.

The chain carries TRBV4-2 and TRBJ2-5, with D uncertain. CDR3 length: 13 residues. In germline, CDR1 is LGHNA, CDR2 YNFKEQ. The ends were cut back, 0 bases at V and 6 bases at J, with 8 bases in the middle. DNA for the CDR3: TGTGCCAGCAGCCAAGACCCCATTAAGACCCAGTACTTC. Translating gives CASSQDPIKTQYF.

This clone was counted once. The chain joins TRBV6-1 to TRBJ2-7; 9 bases align to TRBD1. The CDR3 covers 15 residues. Germline CDR1 MNHNS, CDR2 SASEGT. V lost 2 bases, J lost 3 bases, and 5 bases stayed unmatched. The CDR3 sequence is CASSERETGGYEQYF. DNA for the CDR3: TGTGCCAGCAGTGAACGCGAGACAGGGGGCTACGAGCAGTACTTC.

V gene TRBV27 combines with J gene TRBJ2-7, with D tentatively TRBD1 (5 bases). The CDR3 loop spans 13 amino acids. Trimming cost V 2 bases and J 6 bases, with 11 bases left between them. Germline values: CDR1 MNHEY, CDR2 SMNVEV (reference sequence). For the CDR3, the DNA is TGTGCCAGCAGTTTACTTCCAGGGCTCGAGCAGTACTTC. Translating gives CASSLLPGLEQYF.

The chain recombines TRBV6-5 with TRBJ1-1; perhaps TRBD1 as D (5 bases). Germline V gene data show CDR1 as MNHEY and CDR2 as SVGAGI. The CDR3 is 13 amino acids. V was clipped by 8 bases and J by 0 bases, with 10 bases between them. The chain's CDR3 is CASAGRLNTEAFF. The DNA of the CDR3 is TGTGCCAGCGCGGGGCGTTTGAACACTGAAGCTTTCTTT.

The chain recombines TRBV7-2 with TRBJ2-1; D possibly corresponds to TRBD2 (6 bases). The CDR3 consists of 16 residues. Trimming stripped 5 bases from V and 4 bases from J, with 18 bases between. Germline V lookup: CDR1 SGHTA, CDR2 FQGNSA. The CDR3 region has the DNA TGTGCCAGCAGCCCTCGCCTAATAGCGGTATACAATGAGCAGTTCTTC. This sequence encodes CASSPRLIAVYNEQFF.

The CDR3 is CASTKREGWGQGGFYEQYF. The CDR3 nucleotides read TGTGCCAGCACAAAACGCGAGGGGTGGGGACAGGGAGGGTTCTACGAGCAGTACTTC. This chain connects TRBV7-8 to TRBJ2-7, with 9 bases matching TRBD1. The J segment lost 3 bases and the V segment lost 7 bases, leaving 22 bases of the junction unmatched. Germline V lookup: CDR1 SGHVS, CDR2 FQNEAQ. This CDR3 contains 19 residues.

The gene calls are TRBV30 and TRBJ1-1; D gene unclear. Looked up from germline, CDR1 is GTSNPN and CDR2 is SVGIG (reference sequence). Trimming took 0 bases from V and 10 from J, leaving 9 bases between them. CDR3 size: 11 residues. CDR3 sequence (DNA): TGTGCCTGGAGTGTACGTGGGATAGCTTTCTTT. Amino acids: CAWSVRGIAFF.

V and J are TRBV11-3 and TRBJ2-3, with D possibly being TRBD1 or TRBD2 (5 bases each). Per germline, CDR1 SGHNT and CDR2 YENEEA. The CDR3 contains 14 residues. The V gene lost 4 bases and the J gene lost 2 bases, with 10 bases spanning the gap. This CDR3 reads CASSSLGPTDTQYF. The CDR3 DNA reads TGTGCCAGCAGCTCACTGGGACCCACAGATACGCAGTATTTT.